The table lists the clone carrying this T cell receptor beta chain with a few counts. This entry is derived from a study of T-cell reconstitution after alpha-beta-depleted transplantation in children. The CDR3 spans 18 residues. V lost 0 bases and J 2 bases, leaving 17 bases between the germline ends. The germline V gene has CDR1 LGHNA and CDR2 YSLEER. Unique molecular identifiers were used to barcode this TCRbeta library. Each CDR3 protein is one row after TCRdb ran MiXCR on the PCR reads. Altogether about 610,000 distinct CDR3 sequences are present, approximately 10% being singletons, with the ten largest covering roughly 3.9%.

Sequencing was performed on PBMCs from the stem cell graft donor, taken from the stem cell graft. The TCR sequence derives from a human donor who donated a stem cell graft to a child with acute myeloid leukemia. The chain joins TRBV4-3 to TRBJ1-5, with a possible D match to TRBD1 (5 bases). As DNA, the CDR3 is TGCGCCAGCAGCCAAGATCTCCCCCAGGGAGTGGGCAATCAGCCCCAGCATTTT. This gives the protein CASSQDLPQGVGNQPQHF.